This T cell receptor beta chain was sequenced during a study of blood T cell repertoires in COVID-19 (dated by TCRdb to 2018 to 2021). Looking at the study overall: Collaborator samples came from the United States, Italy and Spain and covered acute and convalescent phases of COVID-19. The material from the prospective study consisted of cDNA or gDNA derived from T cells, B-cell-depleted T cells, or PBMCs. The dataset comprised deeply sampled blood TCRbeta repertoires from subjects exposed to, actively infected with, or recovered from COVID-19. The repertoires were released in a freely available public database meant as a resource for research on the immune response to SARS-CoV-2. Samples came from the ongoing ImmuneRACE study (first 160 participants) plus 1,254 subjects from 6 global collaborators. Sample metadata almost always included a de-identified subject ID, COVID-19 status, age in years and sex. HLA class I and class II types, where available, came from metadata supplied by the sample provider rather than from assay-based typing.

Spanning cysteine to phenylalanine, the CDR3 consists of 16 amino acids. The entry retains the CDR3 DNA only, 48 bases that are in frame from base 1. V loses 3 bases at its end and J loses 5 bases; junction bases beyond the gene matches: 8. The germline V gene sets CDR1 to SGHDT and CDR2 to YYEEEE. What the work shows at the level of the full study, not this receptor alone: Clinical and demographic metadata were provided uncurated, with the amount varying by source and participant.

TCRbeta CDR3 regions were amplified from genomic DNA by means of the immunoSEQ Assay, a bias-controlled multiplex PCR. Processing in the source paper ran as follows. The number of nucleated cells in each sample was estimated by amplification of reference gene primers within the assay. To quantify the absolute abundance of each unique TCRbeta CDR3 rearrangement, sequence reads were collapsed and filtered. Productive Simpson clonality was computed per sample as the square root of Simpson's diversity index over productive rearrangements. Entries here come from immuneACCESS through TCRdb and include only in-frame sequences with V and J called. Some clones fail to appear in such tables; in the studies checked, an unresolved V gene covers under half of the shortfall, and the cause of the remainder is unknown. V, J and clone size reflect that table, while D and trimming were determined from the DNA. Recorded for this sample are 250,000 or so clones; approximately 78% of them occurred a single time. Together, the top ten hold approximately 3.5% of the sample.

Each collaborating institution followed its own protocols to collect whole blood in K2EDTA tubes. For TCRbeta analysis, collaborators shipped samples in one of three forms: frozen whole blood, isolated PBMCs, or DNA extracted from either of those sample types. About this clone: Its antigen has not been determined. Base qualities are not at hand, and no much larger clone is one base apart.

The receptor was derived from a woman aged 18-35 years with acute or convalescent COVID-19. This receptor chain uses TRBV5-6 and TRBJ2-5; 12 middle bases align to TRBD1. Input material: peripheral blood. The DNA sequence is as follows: TGTGCCAGCAGCTACACCGGGACAGGGGGCCGGGAGACCCAGTACTTC. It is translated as CASSYTGTGGRETQYF.